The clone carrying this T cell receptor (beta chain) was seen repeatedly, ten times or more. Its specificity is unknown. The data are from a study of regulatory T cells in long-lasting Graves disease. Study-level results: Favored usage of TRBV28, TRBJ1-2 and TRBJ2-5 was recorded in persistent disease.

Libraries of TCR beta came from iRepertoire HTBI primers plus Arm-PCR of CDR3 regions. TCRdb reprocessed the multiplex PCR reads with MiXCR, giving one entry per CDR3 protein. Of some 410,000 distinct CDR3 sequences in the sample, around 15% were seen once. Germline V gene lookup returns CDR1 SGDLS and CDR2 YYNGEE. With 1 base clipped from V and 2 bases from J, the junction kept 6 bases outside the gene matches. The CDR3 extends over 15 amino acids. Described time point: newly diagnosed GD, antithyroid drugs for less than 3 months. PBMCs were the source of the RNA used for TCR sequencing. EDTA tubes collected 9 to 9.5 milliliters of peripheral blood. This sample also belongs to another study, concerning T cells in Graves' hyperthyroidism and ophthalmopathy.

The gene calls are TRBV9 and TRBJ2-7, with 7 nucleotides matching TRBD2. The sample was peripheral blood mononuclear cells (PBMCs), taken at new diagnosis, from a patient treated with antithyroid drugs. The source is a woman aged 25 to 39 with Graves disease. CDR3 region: CASSVSGGATYEQYF. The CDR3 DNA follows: TGTGCCAGCAGCGTATCGGGAGGCGCGACCTACGAGCAGTACTTC.